This T cell receptor (beta chain) was recovered during a study of blood T cell repertoires in COVID-19. On the study more broadly: Sample material is recorded as cDNA or gDNA derived from T cells, B-cell-depleted T cells, or PBMCs.

Trimming took off 5 bases at V and 3 bases at J, with 8 bases between the two ends. The CDR3 loop spans 13 amino acids. CDR1 is MNHNY and CDR2 is SVGAGI in the germline V gene (reference sequence). Clones were sequenced by immunoSEQ multiplex PCR, and TCRdb holds only the in-frame ones, with some missing. The table has 88,000 or so clones, 70% to 80% seen once. The J gene is TRBJ1-5, the V gene TRBV6-6; tentative D call: TRBD1 (6 bases). The sample was peripheral blood. This TCR was sampled from a human donor in a cohort sampled during active COVID-19. CDR3 in DNA: TGTGCCAGCAGTCGGACAGTCAATCAGCCCCAGCATTTT. Amino acid sequence: CASSRTVNQPQHF.